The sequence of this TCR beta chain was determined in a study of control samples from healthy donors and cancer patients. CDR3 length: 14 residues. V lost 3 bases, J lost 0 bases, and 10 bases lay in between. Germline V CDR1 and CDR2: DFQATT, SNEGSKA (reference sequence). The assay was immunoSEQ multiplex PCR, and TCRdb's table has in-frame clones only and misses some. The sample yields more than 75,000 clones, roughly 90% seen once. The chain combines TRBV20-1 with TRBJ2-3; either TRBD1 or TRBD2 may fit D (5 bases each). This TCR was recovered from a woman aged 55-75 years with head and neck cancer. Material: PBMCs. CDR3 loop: CSASPGPSTDTQYF. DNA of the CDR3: TGCAGTGCTAGTCCGGGGCCCAGCACAGATACGCAGTATTTT.